What follows are 10 T cell receptor beta chains derived from one specimen sequenced in a study of T cells in women clearing cervical HPV infection. TCRdb's table, derived via immunoSEQ multiplex PCR, lists solely in-frame clones and lacks some. The sample totals 25,000 to 35,000 clones. Sequenced input: blood buffy coat. All receptors come from a woman between 18 and 69 years old with a cervical HPV16 infection that either progressed to CIN3+ or cleared (not recorded which).

For this clone: The missing CDR3 end, 3 residues past where the read stops, is filled in from the germline J gene. The chain links TRBV30 to TRBJ1-6, with D possibly matching TRBD1 (5 bases). This CDR3 region has 14 residues. Germline V gene data show CDR1 as GTSNPN and CDR2 as SVGIG (reference sequence). Partial CDR3 DNA: TGTGCCTGGAGCGGCCGTGCCGGGGGATTGGCC. Translated: CAWSGRAGGLA. The full CDR3 reads CAWSGRAGGLALHF.

Concerning this clone itself: The read ends 3 residues shy of where the CDR3 ends; the end is completed using the germline J gene. The gene calls are TRBV6-4 and TRBJ1-5; no reliable D call. From germline, CDR1 is MRHNA and CDR2 SNTAGT. This CDR3 spans 12 amino acids. Between the trimmed V and J ends, which lost 2 bases and 6 bases, there was a span of 5 bases. The DNA read from the CDR3 is TGTGCCAGCAGTGACATCCGTCAGCCC. Translated: CASSDIRQP. The full CDR3 is CASSDIRQPQHF.

About this clone: The read is 3 residues too short to cover the CDR3 end, so that end is filled in from the germline J gene. The chain joins TRBV7-6 to TRBJ2-6; D not certain. The germline CDR1 and CDR2 sequences are SGHVS and FNYEAQ. Trimming removed 1 base at V and 3 bases at J, with 7 bases between. There are 15 residues in the CDR3. CDR3 sequence reads: CASSLVGFGANVLTF. The sequenced CDR3 bases are TGTGCCAGCAGCTTAGTAGGGTTTGGGGCCAACGTC.

CDR3 amino acids: CASSRWGGNTGELFF. CDR3 DNA (partial): TGTGCCAGCAGCCGGTGGGGGGGCAACACCGGGGAG. V and J are TRBV11-3 and TRBJ2-2, with D possibly matching TRBD2 (7 bases). The read ends 3 residues early relative to the CDR3; the germline J gene fills the gap. The CDR3 is 15 amino acids. From germline, CDR1 is SGHNT and CDR2 YENEEA. V lost 5 bases and J 2 bases, leaving 12 bases between the germline ends. Complete variable domain (other parts from reference TRBV11-3 and TRBJ2-2): EAGVVQSPRYKIIEKKQPVAFWCNPISGHNTLYWYLQNLGQGPELLIRYENEEAVDDSQLPKDRFSAERLKGVDSTLKIQPAELGDSAVYLCASSRWGGNTGELFFGEGSRLTVL.

A note on this clone: The CDR3 end is not reached by the read, which stops 3 residues before it; the germline J gene fills it in. The chain has TRBV6-2 or TRBV6-3 and TRBJ2-7; a possible D gene is TRBD1 (5 bases). Trimming shortened V by 5 bases and J by 3 bases, and 20 bases separated the two germline ends. The germline V gene has CDR1 MNHEY and CDR2 SVGEGT. The CDR3 contains 16 residues. CDR3 bases read: TGTGCCAGCAGTAAAGGATTACAGGAGCAATACTACGAG. It yields the protein CASSKGLQEQYYE. The entire CDR3 protein is CASSKGLQEQYYEQYF.

Of note for this clone: The read terminates 3 residues before the CDR3 end, so the remaining end is supplied by the germline J gene. The V and J genes are TRBV4-2 and TRBJ1-2, with D possibly being TRBD1 (5 bases). Germline V CDR1 and CDR2: LGHNA, YNFKEQ. This CDR3 is built from 12 residues. The DNA read from the CDR3 is TGTGCCAGCAGCCAAGAAAGGGGAGGC. This sequence encodes CASSQERGG. The entire CDR3 is CASSQERGGYTF.

Points on this clone: A read error may account for a junction end that differs from germline. The read terminates 3 residues before the CDR3 end, so the remaining end is supplied by the germline J gene. V is TRBV7-9 and J is TRBJ2-7; D not certain. The length of the CDR3 is 11 residues. Germline CDR1 SEHNR, CDR2 FQNEAQ (reference sequence). The CDR3 loop reads CTSSPFYEQYF. CDR3 DNA (partial): TGTACCAGCAGCCCATTTTACGAG.

A remark on this clone: With the read ending 3 residues before the CDR3 end, the germline J gene is used to fill in that end. Within the sample, other DNA sequences also encode this same CDR3. V is TRBV29-1 and J is TRBJ1-3; weak D call: TRBD1 (6 bases). The CDR3 totals 12 residues. Trimming cost V 4 bases and J 4 bases, with 8 bases left between them. Germline V gene lookup returns CDR1 SQVTM and CDR2 ANQGSEA. CDR3 amino acids: CSVGTGGNTIYF. The part of the CDR3 DNA that was read is TGCAGCGTTGGAACAGGGGGAAACACC.

Points on this clone: The read falls 3 residues short of the CDR3 end, and the missing part is taken from the germline J gene. The rearrangement joins TRBV7-3 to TRBJ1-2, with D hard to call. Germline loops: CDR1 SGHTA, CDR2 FQGTGA. CDR3 length: 15 residues. The sequenced part of the CDR3 DNA is TGTGCCAGCAGCTACGCCCCCTACTCAGACAATGAC. This encodes CASSYAPYSDND. The whole CDR3 protein reads CASSYAPYSDNDYTF.

As concerns this clone: From the germline J gene comes the end of the CDR3, since the read stops 3 residues before it. The J gene is TRBJ2-7, the V gene TRBV19; weak D call: TRBD2 (6 bases). CDR1 LNHDA and CDR2 SQIVND come from the germline V gene (reference sequence). CDR3 length: 14 residues. The V and J ends lost 5 bases and 3 bases respectively, with 14 bases between them. CDR3 DNA (partial): TGTGCCAGTAGTCCGGGGGTTCAGGGCTACGAG. This codes for CASSPGVQGYE. The CDR3 as a whole reads CASSPGVQGYEQYF.